Below, 17 T cell receptor beta chains from the same sample are listed, as sequenced in a study of CD8+ T cells in alopecia areata. In each case, RNA was isolated and then reverse transcribed into cDNA as the sequencing template. TCRdb's table, derived via immunoSEQ multiplex PCR, lists solely in-frame clones and lacks some. The profile shows about 13,000 clones, 58% of them singletons. In alopecia areata patients, both lesional scalp punch biopsies and peripheral blood were collected. The sequenced sample was skin, obtained at week 0. These receptors all stem from a human donor with alopecia areata.

The chain carries TRBV6-1 and TRBJ2-7, with TRBD2 matching 8 bases. CDR3 size: 14 residues. The germline V gene encodes CDR1 MNHNS and CDR2 SASEGT. Unmatched junction bases numbered 2, after V lost 1 base and J lost 3 bases. CDR3 sequence reads: CASSEEGTSYEQYF. CDR3 coding DNA: TGTGCCAGCAGTGAAGAGGGGACTAGCTACGAGCAGTACTTC.

This clone has a handful of counts. The CDR3 protein is CASSILHGDEQFF. CDR3 bases: TGTGCCAGCAGCATACTCCACGGGGATGAGCAGTTCTTC. The rearrangement joins TRBV5-6 to TRBJ2-1; tentative D call: TRBD2 (5 bases). This CDR3 has 13 amino acids. The V and J ends lost 4 bases and 8 bases respectively, with 13 bases between them. Germline V lookup: CDR1 SGHDT, CDR2 YYEEEE.

Concerning this clone: This sample includes further DNA sequences coding for the same CDR3. The rearrangement uses TRBV5-1 and TRBJ2-7; D gene uncertain. This CDR3 comprises 12 residues. Between the trimmed V and J ends, which lost 3 bases and 3 bases, there was a span of 7 bases. Germline-derived CDR1 and CDR2 are SGHRS and YFSETQ. The CDR3 coding sequence is TGCGCCAGCAGCTCTGTCCTCTACGAGCAGTACTTC. Its translation is CASSSVLYEQYF.

About this clone itself: One end of the junction varies from germline; a read error may be responsible. Additional DNA sequences in this sample encode the identical CDR3. The chain links TRBV7-8 to TRBJ1-1; D remains unclear. The CDR3 loop spans 15 amino acids. Germline lookup yields CDR1 SGHVS and CDR2 FQNEAQ. CDR3 in DNA: TGTGCCAGCAGCCCGAGGGTGGACGGGAACACTGAAGCTTTCTTC. Amino acids: CASSPRVDGNTEAFF.

This sequence joins TRBV19 and TRBJ2-5; D may correspond to TRBD1 or TRBD2 (5 bases each). The J call is doubtful: the DNA matches TRBJ2-7 better. Germline assignment: CDR1 LNHDA and CDR2 SQIVND (reference sequence). The CDR3 covers 15 residues. CDR3 sequence: CASSIDRPGPYEQYF. The CDR3 nucleotides read TGTGCCAGTAGTATAGATCGCCCGGGACCCTACGAGCAGTACTTC.

The chain carries TRBV5-4 and TRBJ2-7; the D gene could be TRBD1 or TRBD2 (5 bases each). The CDR3 runs 13 residues. V was trimmed by 3 bases and J by 0 bases, leaving 7 bases between them. Germline V gene sequence: CDR1 SGHNT, CDR2 YYREEE (reference sequence). CDR3 region: CASSYGTSYEQYF. As DNA, the CDR3 is TGTGCCAGCAGCTACGGGACCTCCTACGAGCAGTACTTC.

This rearrangement joins TRBV7-9 to TRBJ1-2; D remains unclear. V lost 6 bases, J lost 3 bases, and 17 bases lay in between. CDR3 size: 15 residues. Germline assignment: CDR1 SEHNR and CDR2 FQNEAQ (reference sequence). CDR3 bases: TGTGCCAGCAGTTCCCGTGAGAATCGGTACTATGGCTACACCTTC. Amino acid sequence: CASSSRENRYYGYTF.

CDR3 DNA: TGTGCCAGTAGTCTTCCCGGGACAGCGAAGCGTGGCACCATATATTTT. Translation gives CASSLPGTAKRGTIYF. The rearrangement uses TRBV19 and TRBJ1-3; 7 positions agree with TRBD1. The V gene's germline CDR1 is LNHDA and CDR2 SQIVND (reference sequence). The CDR3 has 16 residues. V trimming: 5 bases; J trimming: 9 bases; junction bases outside the gene matches: 16.

The chain joins TRBV2 to TRBJ2-2; the D gene is possibly TRBD1 (5 bases). The length of the CDR3 is 13 residues. Germline-derived CDR1 and CDR2 are SNHLY and FYNNEI. Trimming took 6 bases from V and 4 from J, leaving 9 bases between them. The CDR3 DNA is TGTGCCAGCAGAAAGGGGCGCACCGGGGAGCTGTTTTTT. Amino acid sequence: CASRKGRTGELFF.

The V and J genes are TRBV14 and TRBJ2-7; D unresolved. Trimming removed 3 bases at V and 2 bases at J, with 8 bases between. Germline loops: CDR1 SGHDN, CDR2 FVKESK. The CDR3 runs 13 residues. The CDR3 sequence is CASSQGPTYEQYF. CDR3 sequence (DNA): TGTGCCAGCAGCCAGGGTCCCACCTACGAGCAGTACTTC.

The V call is TRBV6-6, the J call TRBJ1-2, with a weak D call TRBD1 (5 bases). The CDR3 sequence is 14 residues long. Trimming took 7 bases from V and 2 from J, leaving 14 bases between them. Germline loops: CDR1 MNHNY, CDR2 SVGAGI (reference sequence). The DNA for the CDR3 is TGTGCCAGCAACGGTCGGGGGGAGAACTATGGCTACACCTTC. Encoded protein: CASNGRGENYGYTF.

The chain is built from TRBV29-1 and TRBJ2-3, with D tentatively TRBD2 (7 bases). Germline V gene lookup returns CDR1 SQVTM and CDR2 ANQGSEA. The ends were cut back, 7 bases at V and 1 base at J, with 15 bases in the middle. This CDR3 contains 14 residues. CDR3 sequence: CSARGGVGTDTQYF. The DNA for the CDR3 is TGCAGCGCTCGAGGGGGGGTTGGCACAGATACGCAGTATTTT.

This chain connects TRBV2 to TRBJ2-6; D is undetermined. This CDR3 comprises 18 residues. Trimming removed 4 bases from V and 0 bases from J, with 16 bases in between. Germline CDR1 SNHLY, CDR2 FYNNEI. In DNA, the CDR3 is TGTGCCAGCAGTGGCGGCCCTGGAGATCGCTCTGGGGCCAACGTCCTGACTTTC. The encoded protein is CASSGGPGDRSGANVLTF.

The CDR3 protein is CASGLSTGPTGELFF. The CDR3 DNA sequence: TGTGCTAGTGGTTTGAGTACAGGGCCCACCGGGGAGCTGTTTTTT. V and J are TRBV12-5 and TRBJ2-2, with D perhaps TRBD1 (6 bases). Per the germline V gene, CDR1 is LGHNT and CDR2 is FRNRAP. CDR3 length equals 15 residues. V was shortened by 2 bases and J by 4 bases, with 11 bases between the two germline ends.

The chain carries TRBV19 and TRBJ1-6, with 9 bases lining up with TRBD1. CDR3 size: 17 residues. V shed 4 bases, J shed 5 bases, and the junction held 9 bases outside the gene matches. Germline V gene lookup returns CDR1 LNHDA and CDR2 SQIVND (reference sequence). CDR3 sequence reads: CASSRLRDRVNNSPLHF. CDR3 nucleotides: TGTGCCAGTAGTAGACTCCGGGACAGGGTAAATAATTCACCCCTCCACTTT.

This sequence joins TRBV7-2 and TRBJ2-3; D is ambiguous. V lost 3 bases and J lost 5, with 9 bases in between. Germline V gene data show CDR1 as SGHTA and CDR2 as FQGNSA. The CDR3 consists of 13 residues. CDR3 residues: CASSFGPQDTQYF. The CDR3 DNA follows: TGTGCCAGCAGCTTTGGGCCCCAAGATACGCAGTATTTT.

In its sample, this clone was seen once. The rearrangement links TRBV6-5 to TRBJ2-7, with a weak D call TRBD1 (5 bases). Germline values: CDR1 MNHEY, CDR2 SVGAGI. Trimming took 5 bases from V and 3 from J, leaving 14 bases between them. The CDR3 has 14 amino acids. The CDR3 nucleotides are TGTGCCAGCAGTGAACTAACAGGTCGCTACGAGCAGTACTTC. Its translation: CASSELTGRYEQYF.